This T cell receptor beta chain was profiled in a study of blood T cell repertoires in COVID-19. Study-wide context: Sites across the United States, Italy and Spain contributed samples from acute and convalescent COVID-19. The cDNA or gDNA used as material had been derived from T cells, B-cell-depleted T cells, or PBMCs.

This CDR3 spans 15 amino acids. Germline CDR1 reads SGHDT; CDR2 reads YYEEEE. V lost 4 bases, J lost 7 bases, and 20 bases lay in between. Authors' methods: Nucleated cell counts were estimated from reference gene primer amplification. Using immunoSEQ multiplex PCR, the repertoire was profiled, and TCRdb retains in-frame clones only, with some absent. The V and J calls and clone size come from that table; D and trimming were worked out from the DNA. The table shows fewer than 250,000 clones, with around 86% occurring only once. The chain uses TRBV5-6 and TRBJ2-5; weak D call: TRBD2 (6 bases). Sequencing was performed on peripheral blood. This sequence was found in a man aged 50-60 years with COVID-19, enrolled during active disease. As DNA, the CDR3 is TGTGCCAGCAGCCCGCGGAGGGTAGTGTTACGGACCCAGTACTTC. Translating it yields CASSPRRVVLRTQYF. Complete variable domain (other parts from reference TRBV5-6 and TRBJ2-5): DAGVTQSPTHLIKTRGQQVTLRCSPKSGHDTVSWYQQALGQGPQFIFQYYEEEERQRGNFPDRFSGHQFPNYSSELNVNALLLGDSALYLCASSPRRVVLRTQYFGPGTRLLVL.